The table lists the clone carrying this T cell receptor beta chain with a count of one. This sample was included in a study of blood T cell repertoires in COVID-19. Study-wide background: From the United States, Italy and Spain came samples of acute and convalescent COVID-19.

Participants' own reports of clinical history determined their cohort assignment. Two negative PCRs, clearance, or symptom resolution had been documented for recovered Cohort 3 donors. The V and J ends lost 2 bases and 3 bases respectively, with 9 bases between them. Germline lookup yields CDR1 SGHNT and CDR2 YYREEE (reference sequence). This CDR3 is 13 amino acids long. Sequencing used immunoSEQ multiplex PCR; TCRdb keeps in-frame clones, though not all of them. Here the sample spans fewer than 500,000 clones, about nine tenths being singletons. This clonotype was obtained from a woman aged 18-29 years who had recovered from COVID-19. The V gene is TRBV5-4, the J gene TRBJ2-7; D is perhaps TRBD2 (5 bases). Material: PBMCs or T cells enriched from blood (not recorded which). The DNA of the CDR3 is TGTGCCAGCAGCTTCACGGGAAGCTACGAGCAGTACTTC. Its protein is CASSFTGSYEQYF.